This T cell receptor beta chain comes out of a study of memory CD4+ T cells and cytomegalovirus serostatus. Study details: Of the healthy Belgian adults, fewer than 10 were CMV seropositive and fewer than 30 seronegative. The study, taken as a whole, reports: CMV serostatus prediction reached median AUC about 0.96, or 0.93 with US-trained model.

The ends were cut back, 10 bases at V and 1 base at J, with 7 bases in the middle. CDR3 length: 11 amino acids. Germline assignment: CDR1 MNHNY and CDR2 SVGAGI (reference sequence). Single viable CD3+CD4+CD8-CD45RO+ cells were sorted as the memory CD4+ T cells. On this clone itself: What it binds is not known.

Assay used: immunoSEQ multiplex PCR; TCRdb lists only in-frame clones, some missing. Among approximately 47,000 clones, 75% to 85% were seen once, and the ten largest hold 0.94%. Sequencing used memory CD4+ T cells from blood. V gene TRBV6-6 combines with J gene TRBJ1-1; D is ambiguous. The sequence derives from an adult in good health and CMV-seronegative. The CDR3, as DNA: TGTGCCACGCGGGGGAACACTGAAGCTTTCTTT. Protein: CATRGNTEAFF.